The 26 T cell receptor beta chains below all came from one sample that was sequenced in a study of blood T cell repertoires in COVID-19. Assay used: immunoSEQ multiplex PCR; TCRdb lists only in-frame clones, some missing. This table holds hundreds of thousands of clones, approximately 85% found once. Specimen: peripheral blood. These receptors were taken from a man aged 35-49 years with acute or convalescent COVID-19.

The genes are TRBV7-9 and TRBJ2-5; D remains unclear. Germline V CDR1 and CDR2: SEHNR, FQNEAQ (reference sequence). V lost 8 bases and J lost 4, with 11 bases in between. CDR3 length equals 12 residues. This chain's CDR3 is CASGSESETQYF. CDR3 in DNA: TGTGCCAGCGGCTCCGAGTCAGAGACCCAGTACTTC.

The rearrangement joins TRBV6-6 to TRBJ1-6; D is undetermined. V was cut by 7 bases and J by 7 bases, with 11 bases left in between. The CDR3 has 13 amino acids. Per germline, CDR1 MNHNY and CDR2 SVGAGI (reference sequence). CDR3 bases: TGTGCCAGCAAAGGAGGGTCAAATTCACCCCTCCACTTT. It yields the protein CASKGGSNSPLHF.

The gene calls are TRBV29-1 and TRBJ2-7, with D tentatively TRBD1 (6 bases). Germline V lookup: CDR1 SQVTM, CDR2 ANQGSEA. The CDR3 consists of 15 residues. V was pared by 1 base and J by 4 bases, with 17 bases between. CDR3 nucleotides: TGCAGCGTTGAAGGTTACAGGGAAGGAGGTTACGAGCAGTACTTC. It yields the protein CSVEGYREGGYEQYF.

In its sample, this clone was seen once. The V and J genes are TRBV4-1 and TRBJ1-2, with a possible D match to TRBD1 (5 bases). Germline CDR1 reads MGHRA; CDR2 reads YSYEKL. The CDR3 runs 14 residues. Between the trimmed V and J ends, which lost 4 bases and 2 bases, there was a span of 11 bases. The CDR3 loop is CASSPRALNYGYTF. The CDR3 DNA is TGCGCCAGCAGCCCCAGGGCCCTCAACTATGGCTACACCTTC.

This clone was observed once. This rearrangement joins TRBV19 to TRBJ1-2; maybe TRBD1 (6 bases). The germline V gene has CDR1 LNHDA and CDR2 SQIVND (reference sequence). The CDR3 has 16 amino acids. Trimming removed 9 bases at V and 2 bases at J, with 22 bases between. CDR3 nucleotides: TGTGCCAGCACCGACGGGGGGCAGTACCTGAACTATGGCTACACCTTC. This codes for CASTDGGQYLNYGYTF.

V and J are TRBV7-8 and TRBJ2-7; no definite D call. The CDR3 totals 14 residues. Germline values: CDR1 SGHVS, CDR2 FQNEAQ. Trimming took off 3 bases at V and 1 base at J, with 10 bases between the two ends. CDR3 sequence (DNA): TGTGCCAGCAGCTTGAACAGAGAGTCCTACGAGCAGTACTTC. It yields the protein CASSLNRESYEQYF.

This rearrangement joins TRBV29-1 to TRBJ1-2, with D possibly matching TRBD1 (5 bases). The CDR3 is 11 residues long. Per germline, CDR1 SQVTM and CDR2 ANQGSEA. V dropped 4 bases and J dropped 7 bases, with 10 bases sitting between them. CDR3 region: CSVVEGVGYTF. In DNA, the CDR3 is TGCAGCGTTGTCGAAGGGGTTGGCTACACCTTC.

This clone was counted only a few times. The chain carries TRBV5-4 and TRBJ2-7, with 8 bases aligning to TRBD1. V trimming: 4 bases; J trimming: 5 bases; junction bases outside the gene matches: 8. This CDR3 has 14 residues. Germline lookup yields CDR1 SGHNT and CDR2 YYREEE (reference sequence). The CDR3 reads CASSPGPGGHEQYF. The CDR3 nucleotides are TGTGCCAGCAGCCCGGGCCCAGGGGGCCACGAGCAGTACTTC.

The chain carries TRBV5-1 and TRBJ1-1; 8 positions agree with TRBD1. Trimming removed 2 bases from V and 4 bases from J; junction bases left unmatched: 10. The CDR3 covers 16 residues. Germline V lookup: CDR1 SGHRS, CDR2 YFSETQ. DNA for the CDR3: TGCGCCAGCAGCTTTGGGACAGGAAAAATCACCACTGAAGCTTTCTTT. Its translation is CASSFGTGKITTEAFF.

The gene calls are TRBV13 and TRBJ1-5, with 7 bases aligning to TRBD1. This CDR3 spans 14 amino acids. CDR1 PRHDT and CDR2 FYEKMQ come from the germline V gene (reference sequence). With V trimmed by 5 bases and J by 3 bases, 4 bases remained unmatched. The CDR3 spells CASSQGQFNQPQHF. CDR3 DNA: TGTGCCAGCAGCCAGGGACAGTTCAATCAGCCCCAGCATTTT. The full variable domain, completed using reference TRBV13 and TRBJ1-5, is AAGVIQSPRHLIKEKRETATLKCYPIPRHDTVYWYQQGPGQDPQFLISFYEKMQSDKGSIPDRFSAQQFSDYHSELNMSSLELGDSALYFCASSQGQFNQPQHFGDGTRLSIL.

The V gene is TRBV11-2, the J gene TRBJ2-1, with D unresolved. CDR3 size: 15 residues. Germline V lookup: CDR1 SGHAT, CDR2 FQNNGV. V lost 1 base to trimming and J lost 4 bases, with 11 bases between them. CDR3 protein: CASSLAAGFYNEQFF. The CDR3 nucleotides are TGTGCCAGCAGCTTAGCTGCAGGTTTTTACAATGAGCAGTTCTTC.

J is TRBJ1-1 and V is TRBV29-1, with D tentatively TRBD1 (5 bases). Germline V lookup: CDR1 SQVTM, CDR2 ANQGSEA. The CDR3 covers 13 residues. V was cut by 5 bases and J by 5 bases, with 15 bases left in between. The CDR3 is CSVTPDSGTEAFF. In DNA, the CDR3 is TGCAGCGTTACCCCCGACAGCGGGACTGAAGCTTTCTTT.

The chain links TRBV11-3 to TRBJ2-2; 10 bases match TRBD1. J gave up 8 bases and V 6 bases, and 12 bases lay outside the gene matches. The CDR3 spans 16 residues. Germline V gene lookup returns CDR1 SGHNT and CDR2 YENEEA. Written as DNA, the CDR3 is TGTGCCAGCAGTCACCGCCGGGACAGGGGTGGAGGGGAGCTGTTTTTT. Translated, it gives CASSHRRDRGGGELFF.

This chain uses TRBV5-1 with TRBJ2-1, with 9 bases that match TRBD1. Looked up from germline, CDR1 is SGHRS and CDR2 is YFSETQ. The CDR3 is made up of 16 amino acids. Trimming removed 2 bases from V and 7 bases from J; junction bases left unmatched: 10. The CDR3 protein is CASSFSPGQGSNEQFF. In DNA, the CDR3 is TGCGCCAGCAGCTTCTCACCGGGACAGGGAAGTAATGAGCAGTTCTTC.

The rearrangement links TRBV9 to TRBJ1-1; D gene ambiguous. V was clipped by 0 bases and J by 5 bases, with 8 bases between them. Germline CDR1 reads SGDLS; CDR2 reads YYNGEE. The CDR3 runs 13 residues. The chain's CDR3 is CASSVGGWTEAFF. The CDR3, as DNA: TGTGCCAGCAGCGTAGGAGGGTGGACTGAAGCTTTCTTT. Using reference TRBV9 and TRBJ1-1 for the parts outside the CDR3, the full variable domain is DSGVTQTPKHLITATGQRVTLRCSPRSGDLSVYWYQQSLDQGLQFLIQYYNGEERAKGNILERFSAQQFPDLHSELNLSSLELGDSALYFCASSVGGWTEAFFGQGTRLTVV.

The chain uses TRBV5-1 and TRBJ1-1; TRBD1 is a possible D gene (6 bases). Trimming took off 4 bases at V and 5 bases at J, with 18 bases between the two ends. Per the germline V gene, CDR1 is SGHRS and CDR2 is YFSETQ. The CDR3 is 15 amino acids. The CDR3 is CASSRGAQAGTEAFF. Written as DNA, the CDR3 is TGCGCCAGCAGCCGGGGGGCGCAGGCTGGGACTGAAGCTTTCTTT.

The table lists this clone with a few counts. The V gene is TRBV5-1, the J gene TRBJ1-1, with 7 nucleotides matching TRBD1. With V trimmed by 4 bases and J by 7 bases, 4 bases remained unmatched. Germline V gives CDR1 SGHRS, CDR2 YFSETQ. CDR3 length: 12 residues. In DNA, the CDR3 is TGCGCCAGCAGCACAAACAGGGGTGAAGCTTTCTTT. Translating it yields CASSTNRGEAFF.

The chain employs TRBV14 and TRBJ2-5; TRBD2 aligns across 7 bases. V gave up 4 bases and J gave up 5 bases; unmatched junction bases: 13. The CDR3 covers 16 residues. Germline V lookup: CDR1 SGHDN, CDR2 FVKESK. The CDR3 DNA follows: TGTGCCAGCAGCCCTTTCTTCGGCGGGGGTACGGAGACCCAGTACTTC. This sequence encodes CASSPFFGGGTETQYF.

The chain employs TRBV5-1 and TRBJ1-1; TRBD1 is a possible D gene (6 bases). Deletions cut 3 bases from V and 6 bases from J, with 24 bases between. In germline, CDR1 is SGHRS, CDR2 YFSETQ. The CDR3 is made up of 17 amino acids. The chain's CDR3 is CASSSSRFGTSNPEAFF. CDR3 in DNA: TGCGCCAGCAGCTCCTCCAGATTTGGGACATCTAATCCTGAAGCTTTCTTT.

This sequence joins TRBV28 and TRBJ2-5, with 9 bases lining up with TRBD2. The CDR3 consists of 15 residues. The V segment lost 8 bases and the J segment 4 bases; nucleotides outside the gene matches: 11. Germline assignment: CDR1 MDHEN and CDR2 SYDVKM. The CDR3 DNA reads as TGTGCCAGCGCCGCGGGCGGGGGGGCCGTAGAGACCCAGTACTTC. Its protein is CASAAGGGAVETQYF. The entire variable domain, with the rest obtained from reference TRBV28 and TRBJ2-5, is as follows: DVKVTQSSRYLVKRTGEKVFLECVQDMDHENMFWYRQDPGLGLRLIYFSYDVKMKEKGDIPEGYSVSREKKERFSLILESASTNQTSMYLCASAAGGGAVETQYFGPGTRLLVL.

This chain joins TRBV21-1 and TRBJ1-1. TRBV21-1 is reported as a pseudogene. The CDR3 runs to 16 residues. The CDR3 loop is CASVQAAQSSNTEAFF. The CDR3 coding sequence is TGTGCCAGCGTTCAAGCGGCCCAATCCTCAAACACTGAAGCTTTCTTT.

The chain uses TRBV7-8 and TRBJ1-2; 8 bases map to TRBD1. V dropped 4 bases and J dropped 5; count of bases not matched to a gene: 3. This CDR3 has 13 amino acids. CDR1 is SGHVS and CDR2 is FQNEAQ in the germline V gene. The CDR3 loop reads CASSSDRGYGYTF. The DNA of the CDR3 is TGTGCCAGCAGCTCTGACAGGGGATATGGCTACACCTTC.

The V call is TRBV19, the J call TRBJ2-7; possible D gene TRBD1, 6 bases. V shed 0 bases and J shed 1 base, with 10 bases lying between them. Germline CDR1 and CDR2: LNHDA and SQIVND (reference sequence). The CDR3 is 15 residues long. The CDR3 is CASSIDFTGSYEQYF. DNA of the CDR3: TGTGCCAGTAGTATAGATTTTACAGGGTCCTACGAGCAGTACTTC.

There are a few counts of this clone. This sequence joins TRBV9 and TRBJ1-6; D is unresolved. Germline lookup yields CDR1 SGDLS and CDR2 YYNGEE. The CDR3 runs 16 residues. The V gene lost 2 bases and the J gene lost 2 bases, with 11 bases spanning the gap. The CDR3 is CASSVGGIPYNSPLHF. The CDR3 nucleotides are TGTGCCAGCAGCGTGGGAGGGATACCCTATAATTCACCCCTCCACTTT.

V usage is TRBV7-2 and J usage is TRBJ2-2; 8 bases are a match to TRBD2. Trimming took 5 bases from V and 5 from J; bases not matched to a gene: 13. Germline loops: CDR1 SGHTA, CDR2 FQGNSA. This CDR3 contains 17 residues. CDR3 residues: CASSLGGGRRITGELFF. The CDR3 bases are TGTGCCAGCAGCCTCGGGGGGGGCCGAAGGATAACCGGGGAGCTGTTTTTT.

This clone was seen only once. The V gene is TRBV28, the J gene TRBJ1-6; the D gene is possibly TRBD1 (6 bases). This CDR3 region has 14 residues. Trimming removed 2 bases from V and 7 bases from J, with 9 bases in between. Germline CDR1 MDHEN, CDR2 SYDVKM. This CDR3 is CASSLNRANSPLHF. The CDR3 DNA reads TGTGCCAGCAGTTTAAACAGGGCCAATTCACCCCTCCACTTT. Filled out from reference TRBV28 and TRBJ1-6, the complete variable domain reads DVKVTQSSRYLVKRTGEKVFLECVQDMDHENMFWYRQDPGLGLRLIYFSYDVKMKEKGDIPEGYSVSREKKERFSLILESASTNQTSMYLCASSLNRANSPLHFGNGTRLTVT.